One and the same sample provided the 30 T cell receptor beta chains below, sequenced in a study of T cell repertoires in cytomegalovirus infection. TCRdb used MiXCR to reprocess the reads, holding one entry per CDR3 protein. Among approximately 700,000 distinct CDR3 sequences listed, approximately 34% were seen once. The sequencing input was PBMCs. These receptors were taken from a human donor in good health (CMV status not recorded). Some clones in this sample may be carry-over from other donors' samples.

The V call is TRBV11-3, the J call TRBJ1-1; D uncertain. Germline CDR1 and CDR2: SGHNT and YENEEA. With 1 base removed from V and 1 base from J, the gap between germline ends came to 13 bases. CDR3 size: 16 residues. The CDR3 nucleotides are TGTGCCAGCAGCTTAGGGGCCTGGACCGCGAACACTGAAGCTTTCTTT. Its translation is CASSLGAWTANTEAFF.

The CDR3 region is CATSDPGTYNEQFF. Here the CDR3 DNA reads TGTGCCACCAGTGACCCCGGGACCTACAATGAGCAGTTCTTC. The chain links TRBV24-1 to TRBJ2-1; TRBD2 is a possible D gene (5 bases). V lost 4 bases and J lost 2, with 8 bases in between. Germline V gene data show CDR1 as KGHDR and CDR2 as SFDVKD. CDR3 length equals 14 residues.

The chain has TRBV23-1 and TRBJ1-4; D unclear. TRBV23-1 is reported as an ORF; its role is uncertain. The V gene lost 4 bases and the J gene lost 5 bases, with 11 bases spanning the gap. The CDR3 runs 14 residues. As DNA, the CDR3 is TGCGCCAGCAGTCCGTACGAGTTCAATGAAAAACTGTTTTTT. This gives the protein CASSPYEFNEKLFF.

In this sample, this clonotype turned up many times. The rearrangement uses TRBV7-2 and TRBJ1-5; no reliable D call. Germline loops: CDR1 SGHTA, CDR2 FQGNSA. Deletions cut 2 bases from V and 4 bases from J, with 12 bases between. The length of the CDR3 is 15 residues. The CDR3 reads CASSLKWAENQPQHF. CDR3 DNA sequence: TGTGCCAGCAGCTTAAAGTGGGCGGAAAATCAGCCCCAGCATTTT.

Points on this clonotype: Here the CDR3 omits its conserved ending phenylalanine or tryptophan, so a read error is the likely source. The gene calls are TRBV7-7 and TRBJ2-1, with TRBD2 matching 16 bases. The germline V gene encodes CDR1 SSHAT and CDR2 FNYEAQ (reference sequence). Trimming at V came to 5 bases and at J to 4 bases, leaving 11 bases not matched to a gene. This CDR3 is 19 amino acids long. CDR3 sequence: CASSPQGTSGGGTYNEQFL. The CDR3 DNA sequence: TGTGCCAGCAGCCCCCAAGGGACTAGCGGGGGGGGTACATACAATGAGCAGTTCTTA.

The chain recombines TRBV3-1 with TRBJ2-4; 9 bases map to TRBD2. CDR1 and CDR2 (germline): LGHDT, YNNKEL (reference sequence). V lost 5 bases to trimming and J lost 1 base; unmatched junction nucleotides: 12. The CDR3 is 18 amino acids. The CDR3 coding sequence is TGTGCCAGCAGCGACTCGGTTCTAGCGGGAAGGGCCAAAAACATTCAGTACTTC. This translates into CASSDSVLAGRAKNIQYF.

This clonotype was seen at least ten times. The chain joins TRBV20-1 to TRBJ2-2; D is ambiguous. Germline CDR1 reads DFQATT; CDR2 reads SNEGSKA (reference sequence). V was cut by 1 base and J by 4 bases, with 10 bases left in between. The CDR3 is made up of 14 amino acids. CDR3 loop: CSARGETVTGELFF. Written as DNA, the CDR3 is TGCAGTGCTAGAGGAGAGACGGTCACCGGGGAGCTGTTTTTT.

This chain joins TRBV10-3 and TRBJ1-4, with D perhaps matching TRBD1 (6 bases). There are 14 residues in the CDR3. V was clipped by 3 bases and J by 6 bases, with 11 bases between them. The germline gives CDR1 ENHRY, CDR2 SYGVKD. CDR3 in amino acids: CAISDFGGHEKLFF. The CDR3 nucleotides are TGTGCCATCAGTGATTTCGGGGGCCATGAAAAACTGTTTTTT.

This clonotype was observed many times. The chain carries TRBV27 and TRBJ2-1; D gene ambiguous. CDR3 length: 14 amino acids. Trimming pared 2 bases from V and 3 bases from J, leaving 8 bases between. Germline V CDR1 and CDR2: MNHEY, SMNVEV (reference sequence). The CDR3 here is CASSLTADYNEQFF. The CDR3 DNA is TGTGCCAGCAGTTTAACTGCGGACTACAATGAGCAGTTCTTC.

A few counts support this clonotype. CDR3 DNA sequence: TGCAGCGCCCGTGTCGATAAGGGGGATGGCTACACCTTC. Its protein is CSARVDKGDGYTF. The V and J genes are TRBV29-1 and TRBJ1-2, with a possible D match to TRBD1 (6 bases). CDR3 length equals 13 residues. V was pared by 7 bases and J by 6 bases, with 18 bases between. Germline CDR1 is SQVTM and CDR2 is ANQGSEA.

J is TRBJ1-2 and V is TRBV3-1, with a possible D match to TRBD1 (5 bases). Deletions cut 4 bases from V and 4 bases from J, with 13 bases between. Germline V gives CDR1 LGHDT, CDR2 YNNKEL (reference sequence). The CDR3 consists of 14 residues. CDR3 sequence (DNA): TGTGCCAGCAGCCGCAACCAGGGTGGCTATGGCTACACCTTC. This sequence encodes CASSRNQGGYGYTF.

This chain connects TRBV7-9 to TRBJ1-3, with TRBD1 matching 7 bases. The CDR3 has 14 amino acids. The J segment lost 0 bases and the V segment lost 6 bases, leaving 2 bases of the junction unmatched. The germline V gene encodes CDR1 SEHNR and CDR2 FQNEAQ (reference sequence). This CDR3 reads CASSGQASGNTIYF. The CDR3 nucleotides are TGTGCCAGCAGTGGACAGGCCTCTGGAAACACCATATATTTT.

Comment on this clonotype: One junction end disagrees with the germline gene, perhaps due to a read error. The genes are TRBV5-6 and TRBJ2-4; 14 nucleotides line up with TRBD2. Germline lookup yields CDR1 SGHDT and CDR2 YYEEEE. This CDR3 region has 14 residues. As DNA, the CDR3 is TGTGCCAGCAGCTCTCGTAGGACTAGCGGGAGGTTGAACTTC. Translated, it gives CASSSRRTSGRLNF.

This chain links TRBV2 with TRBJ2-7, with 7 bases that match TRBD2. This CDR3 contains 14 residues. Per the germline V gene, CDR1 is SNHLY and CDR2 is FYNNEI. Trimming removed 7 bases from V and 0 bases from J; junction bases left unmatched: 6. The CDR3, as DNA: TGTGCCAGCATCACGAAGCGGGGCTCCTACGAGCAGTACTTC. This encodes CASITKRGSYEQYF.

This clonotype was seen more than once but under ten times. The chain recombines TRBV27 with TRBJ1-5, with D hard to call. The CDR3 totals 14 residues. Trimming removed 9 bases from V and 4 bases from J, with 16 bases in between. Germline V CDR1 and CDR2: MNHEY, SMNVEV (reference sequence). The CDR3 DNA reads TGTGCCAGTAGGCCGGGTCGGGAGAATCAGCCCCAGCATTTT. Its protein is CASRPGRENQPQHF.

A single count supports this clonotype. A much more abundant neighbour one base away suggests this may be a read error. The conserved phenylalanine or tryptophan is not found at the CDR3 terminus, so this likely reflects a read error. The chain combines TRBV20-1 with TRBJ2-1, with 11 bases lining up with TRBD1. J was trimmed by 7 bases and V by 1 base; bases with no gene match: 6. The germline V gene has CDR1 DFQATT and CDR2 SNEGSKA (reference sequence). The CDR3 runs to 15 residues. In DNA form, the CDR3 reads TGCAGTGCTAGAGGGGACAGGGGGTTAGCTAATGAGCAGTTCTTA. As protein: CSARGDRGLANEQFL.

This clonotype was observed a few times. The chain employs TRBV19 and TRBJ1-5; no definite D call. The V and J ends lost 3 bases and 5 bases respectively, with 14 bases between them. The CDR3 sequence is 15 residues long. Germline lookup yields CDR1 LNHDA and CDR2 SQIVND (reference sequence). The CDR3 loop reads CASSISSLSYQPQHF. CDR3 DNA sequence: TGTGCCAGTAGTATTTCTTCGTTATCTTATCAGCCCCAGCATTTT. Complete variable domain (other parts from reference TRBV19 and TRBJ1-5): DGGITQSPKYLFRKEGQNVTLSCEQNLNHDAMYWYRQDPGQGLRLIYYSQIVNDFQKGDIAEGYSVSREKKESFPLTVTSAQKNPTAFYLCASSISSLSYQPQHFGDGTRLSIL.

The gene calls are TRBV7-9 and TRBJ2-1; tentatively, D is TRBD2 (6 bases). Trimming left V 4 bases short and J 0 bases short, with 19 bases between. The length of the CDR3 is 18 residues. CDR1 is SEHNR, CDR2 FQNEAQ, per germline (reference sequence). The CDR3 DNA sequence: TGTGCCAGCAGCTCCCTTGGAGGGGTCTCCAACTCCTACAATGAGCAGTTCTTC. As protein: CASSSLGGVSNSYNEQFF.

This clonotype turned up a few times. The chain couples TRBV6-1 to TRBJ2-5, with D uncertain. In germline, CDR1 is MNHNS, CDR2 SASEGT. CDR3 length: 13 residues. The V gene lost 4 bases and the J gene lost 5 bases, with 11 bases spanning the gap. The chain's CDR3 is CASSGLKVETQYF. Here the CDR3 DNA reads TGTGCCAGCAGTGGCCTTAAAGTGGAGACCCAGTACTTC.

This chain joins TRBV27 and TRBJ2-6, with a possible D match to TRBD1 (6 bases). Germline assignment: CDR1 MNHEY and CDR2 SMNVEV (reference sequence). This CDR3 has 15 amino acids. Trimming took off 5 bases at V and 2 bases at J, with 10 bases between the two ends. CDR3 amino acids: CASSRGHAGANVLTF. In nucleotides, the CDR3 is TGTGCCAGCAGTCGGGGACATGCTGGGGCCAACGTCCTGACTTTC.

The chain employs TRBV28 and TRBJ2-1; 8 nucleotides line up with TRBD2. Unmatched junction bases numbered 9, after V lost 2 bases and J lost 9 bases. The CDR3 extends over 15 amino acids. Germline assignment: CDR1 MDHEN and CDR2 SYDVKM. This CDR3 is CASSLVYGGAGEQFF. Here the CDR3 DNA reads TGTGCCAGCAGTTTAGTGTACGGGGGGGCGGGTGAGCAGTTCTTC. The full variable domain, rest sourced from reference TRBV28 and TRBJ2-1, is DVKVTQSSRYLVKRTGEKVFLECVQDMDHENMFWYRQDPGLGLRLIYFSYDVKMKEKGDIPEGYSVSREKKERFSLILESASTNQTSMYLCASSLVYGGAGEQFFGPGTRLTVL.

The chain is built from TRBV12-3 or TRBV12-4 and TRBJ2-1; 7 bases agree with TRBD2. The length of the CDR3 is 16 residues. V was clipped by 2 bases and J by 3 bases; unmatched bases: 7. This CDR3 reads CASSLTRLANYNEQFF. The CDR3 nucleotides read TGTGCCAGCAGTTTAACCCGACTAGCTAACTACAATGAGCAGTTCTTC.

The chain couples TRBV29-1 to TRBJ1-2; D not certain. The CDR3 runs to 13 residues. Germline CDR1 and CDR2: SQVTM and ANQGSEA. V dropped 1 base and J dropped 1 base, with 7 bases sitting between them. CDR3 DNA: TGCAGCGTTGAAGTTGTGGATAACTATGGCTACACCTTC. It yields the protein CSVEVVDNYGYTF.

The V gene is TRBV5-1, the J gene TRBJ2-1; 7 nucleotides agree with TRBD2. CDR3 length: 16 residues. J lost 3 bases, V lost 5 bases, and 11 bases had no gene match. Germline-derived CDR1 and CDR2 are SGHRS and YFSETQ. The CDR3 region is CASRVGAGPLYNEQFF. CDR3 DNA: TGCGCCAGCAGGGTGGGAGCGGGACCCCTCTACAATGAGCAGTTCTTC.

Note on this clonotype: Germline and junction disagree at one end, which may indicate a read error. V and J are TRBV5-1 and TRBJ1-4, with D perhaps matching TRBD1 (5 bases). Germline V gene data show CDR1 as SGHRS and CDR2 as YFSETQ. The CDR3 is 14 residues long. As DNA, the CDR3 is TGCGCCAGCCGCTTACGGGGCATGAATGAAAAACTGTTTTTT. Translation gives CASRLRGMNEKLFF.

The chain links TRBV29-1 to TRBJ2-5; the match to TRBD2 covers 8 bases. The germline V gene has CDR1 SQVTM and CDR2 ANQGSEA. There are 15 residues in the CDR3. V lost 2 bases and J lost 0; bases outside the gene matches: 5. The CDR3 is CSVETLAGNQETQYF. The CDR3 coding sequence is TGCAGCGTTGAAACCCTAGCGGGTAACCAAGAGACCCAGTACTTC.

The chain recombines TRBV27 with TRBJ2-1; 10 bases align to TRBD2. With V trimmed by 2 bases and J by 5 bases, 9 bases remained unmatched. The germline CDR1 and CDR2 sequences are MNHEY and SMNVEV (reference sequence). The length of the CDR3 is 17 residues. The CDR3 loop is CASSLVGAGGLDNEQFF. CDR3 in DNA: TGTGCCAGCAGTTTAGTTGGAGCGGGGGGGCTGGACAATGAGCAGTTCTTC.

This clonotype was observed a handful of times. This chain connects TRBV27 to TRBJ2-1; 7 bases line up with TRBD2. The germline V gene encodes CDR1 MNHEY and CDR2 SMNVEV (reference sequence). V lost 5 bases to trimming and J lost 11 bases; unmatched junction nucleotides: 9. The CDR3 totals 13 residues. The CDR3 DNA follows: TGTGCCAGCAGTCTACCGGGGGGATTAAAGCAGTTCTTC. This sequence encodes CASSLPGGLKQFF.

This clonotype was seen more than once but under ten times. The chain joins TRBV10-3 to TRBJ1-6; D remains ambiguous. Germline V gives CDR1 ENHRY, CDR2 SYGVKD. Trimming removed 3 bases from V and 14 bases from J, with 8 bases in between. The CDR3 loop spans 11 amino acids. The CDR3, as DNA: TGTGCCATCAGTGATGTGAGTACCCTCCACTTT. It codes for CAISDVSTLHF.

The V and J genes are TRBV20-1 and TRBJ2-7, with D possibly TRBD2 on 7 matching bases. The germline gives CDR1 DFQATT, CDR2 SNEGSKA (reference sequence). The CDR3 consists of 16 residues. Trimming shortened V by 0 bases and J by 3 bases, and 18 bases separated the two germline ends. The CDR3 region has the DNA TGCAGTGCTAGAGATAAAGGGGCGGGGGCGGGCTACGAGCAGTACTTC. Amino acids: CSARDKGAGAGYEQYF.